The 25 T cell receptor beta chains below were found in one sample sequenced in a study of vaccination and CD4 T cells after COVID-19. For these receptors, no antigen is known. Cultured CD4+ T cell DNA underwent sequencing with the Oncomine TCR Beta short-read assay. In this case, cultured CD4+ T cells provided the extracted genomic DNA. TCRdb re-derived calls from the PCR reads in MiXCR, one entry per CDR3 protein. The repertoire holds 7,500 to 10,000 distinct CDR3 sequences, with 34% as singletons. Treatment given: roughly nine-day PBMC culture with coronavirus spike peptide pools or control peptides (ViraFEST assay). One should note that the unexposed donor's CD4+ T cells were collected before the COVID-19 pandemic (2011-2018). The sample comprised CD4+ T cells from blood, cultured in vitro. The source is a human donor in good health.

This clonotype was detected only a few times. J is TRBJ2-7 and V is TRBV28; no reliable D call. This CDR3 region has 12 residues. Trimming cost V 3 bases and J 2 bases, with 5 bases left between them. Germline V gives CDR1 MDHEN, CDR2 SYDVKM. The DNA for the CDR3 is TGTGCCAGCAGTTTTCAAGCCTACGAGCAGTACTTC. Translation: CASSFQAYEQYF.

The V gene is TRBV18, the J gene TRBJ2-5; 10 positions agree with TRBD2. The CDR3 runs 15 residues. Germline assignment: CDR1 KGHSH and CDR2 LQKENI. Trimming at V came to 6 bases and at J to 1 base, leaving 5 bases not matched to a gene. This CDR3 is CASSLGLAFQETQYF. The CDR3 region has the DNA TGTGCCAGCTCCCTGGGACTAGCGTTCCAAGAGACCCAGTACTTC.

This clonotype was counted only a few times. The rearrangement links TRBV2 to TRBJ2-2; D assignment may be TRBD1 or TRBD2 (6 bases each). From germline, CDR1 is SNHLY and CDR2 FYNNEI. The CDR3 spans 17 residues. The V gene lost 2 bases and the J gene lost 5 bases, with 18 bases spanning the gap. CDR3 sequence (DNA): TGTGCCAGCAGTGAAACTAAAGGAGGGGGAGGTACCGGGGAGCTGTTTTTT. Translating it yields CASSETKGGGGTGELFF.

This clonotype came up a few times. V gene TRBV20-1 combines with J gene TRBJ2-1; D call uncertain. Trimming stripped 5 bases from V and 2 bases from J, with 22 bases between. Germline V gives CDR1 DFQATT, CDR2 SNEGSKA (reference sequence). The CDR3 totals 17 residues. The CDR3 is CSAPGPLKEWPYNEQFF. CDR3 sequence (DNA): TGCAGTGCTCCAGGCCCACTCAAGGAATGGCCCTACAATGAGCAGTTCTTC.

The rearrangement uses TRBV29-1 and TRBJ2-7, with TRBD2 matching 11 bases. From germline, CDR1 is SQVTM and CDR2 ANQGSEA. Trimming at V came to 7 bases and at J to 5 bases, leaving 13 bases not matched to a gene. The CDR3 loop spans 15 amino acids. CDR3 nucleotides: TGCAGCGCCATGACAGTAGCGGGAGGGCCCAACGAGCAGTACTTC. Its protein product is CSAMTVAGGPNEQYF.

J is TRBJ2-1 and V is TRBV30; D might be TRBD2 (5 bases). The CDR3 contains 14 residues. Trimming stripped 0 bases from V and 7 bases from J, with 13 bases between. Germline V lookup: CDR1 GTSNPN, CDR2 SVGIG (reference sequence). CDR3 protein: CAWSVPLLGNEQFF. DNA for the CDR3: TGTGCCTGGAGTGTACCTCTACTAGGAAATGAGCAGTTCTTC.

As concerns this clonotype: Relative to the germline gene, one junction end is altered; a read error may explain this. The chain carries TRBV7-2 and TRBJ2-5; 11 positions match TRBD2. CDR3 length equals 15 residues. Germline CDR1 SGHTA, CDR2 FQGNSA. Written as DNA, the CDR3 is TGTGCCAGCAGCTTAGGACTAGCGGGACAAGGGACCCAGTACTTC. As protein: CASSLGLAGQGTQYF.

The rearrangement joins TRBV10-3 to TRBJ1-2; no reliable D call. The CDR3 has 13 amino acids. Germline CDR1 is ENHRY and CDR2 is SYGVKD. Trimming shortened V by 6 bases and J by 4 bases, and 12 bases separated the two germline ends. The CDR3 sequence is CAIRNREVYGYTF. CDR3 nucleotide sequence: TGTGCCATCAGGAACAGAGAAGTCTATGGCTACACCTTC.

This clonotype showed up just a few times. The chain links TRBV5-4 to TRBJ2-1; 8 bases agree with TRBD2. In germline, CDR1 is SGHNT, CDR2 YYREEE (reference sequence). The CDR3 extends over 16 amino acids. V lost 6 bases, J lost 2 bases, and 10 bases stayed unmatched. The CDR3 region has the DNA TGTGCCAGCACCCTAGGGAGCGGGAGTACCTACAATGAGCAGTTCTTC. Translating it yields CASTLGSGSTYNEQFF. Full variable domain (remainder filled in from reference TRBV5-4 and TRBJ2-1): ETGVTQSPTHLIKTRGQQVTLRCSSQSGHNTVSWYQQALGQGPQFIFQYYREEENGRGNFPPRFSGLQFPNYSSELNVNALELDDSALYLCASTLGSGSTYNEQFFGPGTRLTVL.

This clonotype was seen a handful of times. This sequence joins TRBV6-2 or TRBV6-3 and TRBJ1-2, with TRBD1 as a possible D gene (5 bases). Trimming cost V 6 bases and J 3 bases, with 11 bases left between them. Per the germline V gene, CDR1 is MNHEY and CDR2 is SVGEGT. The CDR3 covers 13 residues. CDR3 nucleotide sequence: TGTGCCAGCAGCCAGGGACCTTACTATGGCTACACCTTC. It encodes CASSQGPYYGYTF.

By share, this clonotype counts as large. The chain links TRBV20-1 to TRBJ2-3; the match to TRBD1 covers 7 bases. The J segment lost 1 base and the V segment lost 6 bases, leaving 7 bases of the junction unmatched. The CDR3 spans 14 residues. CDR1 DFQATT and CDR2 SNEGSKA come from the germline V gene (reference sequence). CDR3 protein: CSAWDSLRTDTQYF. CDR3 in DNA: TGCAGTGCATGGGACAGCCTCCGCACAGATACGCAGTATTTT.

The CDR3 nucleotides read TGTGCCAGCAGTGAACAGCTTAGCAATCAGCCCCAGCATTTT. This encodes CASSEQLSNQPQHF. The chain links TRBV2 to TRBJ1-5; D is uncertain. Germline V gene data show CDR1 as SNHLY and CDR2 as FYNNEI. There are 14 residues in the CDR3. The germline V and J ends were trimmed by 2 bases and 0 bases, with 5 bases remaining between them.

Only a few counts were recorded for this clonotype. J is TRBJ1-1 and V is TRBV20-1; maybe TRBD1 (6 bases). The length of the CDR3 is 15 residues. The germline V gene has CDR1 DFQATT and CDR2 SNEGSKA (reference sequence). The CDR3 loop is CGKAGDTPGNTEAFF. CDR3 sequence (DNA): TGCGGAAAGGCAGGGGACACCCCCGGAAACACTGAAGCTTTCTTT.

CDR3 in amino acids: CASSYGLGQNSGANVLTF. The CDR3 DNA reads TGTGCCAGCAGTTACGGACTTGGCCAAAACTCTGGGGCCAACGTCCTGACTTTC. V gene TRBV6-2 or TRBV6-3 combines with J gene TRBJ2-6; possible D gene TRBD2, 5 bases. Germline-derived CDR1 and CDR2 are MNHEY and SVGEGT. V was shortened by 2 bases and J by 0 bases, with 14 bases between the two germline ends. This CDR3 comprises 18 residues.

This clonotype showed up just a few times. CDR3 sequence: CASNQDSHSSNEQFF. In DNA, the CDR3 is TGTGCCAGCAACCAAGATTCACACTCTTCGAATGAGCAGTTCTTC. The chain employs TRBV6-2 or TRBV6-3 and TRBJ2-1; D is ambiguous. CDR3 length: 15 amino acids. Per germline, CDR1 MNHEY and CDR2 SVGEGT. V was shortened by 7 bases and J by 7 bases, with 20 bases between the two germline ends.

A few counts support this clonotype. This chain connects TRBV27 to TRBJ1-6, with TRBD1 as a possible D gene (6 bases). V was pared by 9 bases and J by 8 bases, with 20 bases between. The CDR3 spans 15 residues. Germline V lookup: CDR1 MNHEY, CDR2 SMNVEV (reference sequence). As DNA, the CDR3 is TGTGCCAGTGCGACCGGGACACTAAAAGATTCACCCCTCCACTTT. It yields the protein CASATGTLKDSPLHF.

The V gene is TRBV29-1, the J gene TRBJ2-2, with D perhaps TRBD2 (6 bases). The ends were cut back, 1 base at V and 6 bases at J, with 9 bases in the middle. The CDR3 has 13 residues. The germline gives CDR1 SQVTM, CDR2 ANQGSEA. As DNA, the CDR3 is TGCAGCGTTGAAGTCTGGGGGGCCGGGGAGCTGTTTTTT. Protein: CSVEVWGAGELFF.

The chain is built from TRBV19 and TRBJ2-2; TRBD2 agrees at 7 bases. The germline gives CDR1 LNHDA, CDR2 SQIVND (reference sequence). CDR3 size: 14 residues. The junction had 10 bases not matched to a gene; V was cut back by 8 bases and J by 7 bases. The DNA for the CDR3 is TGTGCCAGTTCCACGACTAGCCGGATCGGGGAGCTGTTTTTT. Protein sequence: CASSTTSRIGELFF.

The sample holds a few counts of this clonotype. The chain employs TRBV20-1 and TRBJ2-7; no definite D call. The length of the CDR3 is 12 residues. The V end lost 3 bases, the J end lost 5 bases, and 11 bases lay between the germline ends. Germline CDR1 and CDR2: DFQATT and SNEGSKA (reference sequence). The CDR3 DNA sequence: TGCAGTGCTAGTATTTCGGTTAACGAGCAGTACTTC. Translating gives CSASISVNEQYF.

The table lists this clonotype with a few counts. The chain employs TRBV28 and TRBJ1-6; D is undetermined. Germline V gives CDR1 MDHEN, CDR2 SYDVKM. CDR3 length: 13 residues. The ends were cut back, 3 bases at V and 12 bases at J, with 12 bases in the middle. Here the CDR3 reads CASSFYTVQPLHF. DNA of the CDR3: TGTGCCAGCAGTTTTTACACCGTCCAACCCCTCCACTTT.

The chain employs TRBV7-8 and TRBJ2-1; D remains ambiguous. The germline gives CDR1 SGHVS, CDR2 FQNEAQ. The CDR3 contains 11 residues. Trimming shortened V by 5 bases and J by 5 bases, and 4 bases separated the two germline ends. The CDR3 nucleotides read TGTGCCAGCAGCGGCCACAATGAGCAGTTCTTC. As protein: CASSGHNEQFF. The full variable domain, its missing parts supplied by reference TRBV7-8 and TRBJ2-1, is GAGVSQSPRYKVAKRGQDVALRCDPISGHVSLFWYQQALGQGPEFLTYFQNEAQLDKSGLPSDRFFAERPEGSVSTLKIQRTQQEDSAVYLCASSGHNEQFFGPGTRLTVL.

The chain links TRBV18 to TRBJ1-1; D may be TRBD1 (5 bases). The germline gives CDR1 KGHSH, CDR2 LQKENI. Deletions cut 2 bases from V and 3 bases from J, with 7 bases between. This CDR3 is built from 13 residues. The CDR3 DNA is TGTGCCAGCTCACCAGGAGGGGACACTGAAGCTTTCTTT. The encoded protein is CASSPGGDTEAFF.

This clonotype has only a few counts. The chain's CDR3 is CASSPTATRGDTEAFF. In DNA, the CDR3 is TGTGCCAGCAGCCCGACAGCGACCAGGGGGGACACTGAAGCTTTCTTT. J is TRBJ1-1 and V is TRBV27, with 7 nucleotides matching TRBD1. The V gene's germline CDR1 is MNHEY and CDR2 SMNVEV (reference sequence). The CDR3 sequence is 16 residues long. The V segment lost 6 bases and the J segment 3 bases; nucleotides outside the gene matches: 13.

The chain couples TRBV11-2 to TRBJ1-6; the match to TRBD1 covers 7 bases. The germline V gene has CDR1 SGHAT and CDR2 FQNNGV. J lost 6 bases, V lost 2 bases, and 4 bases had no gene match. CDR3 length: 15 residues. CDR3 nucleotide sequence: TGTGCCAGCAGCTTACCGAGACAGGGTAATTCACCCCTCCACTTT. It encodes CASSLPRQGNSPLHF.

This clonotype was seen more than once but under ten times. The chain has TRBV11-2 and TRBJ2-7; 11 nucleotides align to TRBD2. This CDR3 spans 20 amino acids. Trimming at V came to 6 bases and at J to 3 bases, leaving 22 bases not matched to a gene. CDR1 is SGHAT, CDR2 FQNNGV, per germline. CDR3 DNA sequence: TGTGCCAGCAGACCAGGGGGGTTATCCGGGACTAGCGGTTGGAGCTACGAGCAGTACTTC. Its translation is CASRPGGLSGTSGWSYEQYF.